This T cell receptor beta chain derives from a study of blood T cell repertoires in COVID-19. Study information: From the United States, Italy and Spain came samples of acute and convalescent COVID-19. Nucleic acid was either cDNA or gDNA, and it came from T cells, B-cell-depleted T cells, or PBMCs.

Germline CDR1 reads SGHRS; CDR2 reads YFSETQ. The CDR3 length is 18 residues. V gave up 4 bases and J gave up 0 bases; unmatched junction bases: 15. In the original analysis: Estimation of nucleated cell counts was performed using reference gene primer amplification. TCRdb's table, derived via immunoSEQ multiplex PCR, lists solely in-frame clones and lacks some. That table gives V, J and clone size, and the DNA gave D and trimming. The table shows approximately 100,000 clones, with 92% occurring only once. The sequence was obtained from a man in his 70s with acute or convalescent COVID-19. V and J are TRBV5-1 and TRBJ1-2, with 7 positions matching TRBD1. Sequencing was done on a sample of peripheral blood. CDR3 in DNA: TGCGCCAGCAGCGGCGGTTGGCAGGGGGGTCGAGCTAACTATGGCTACACCTTC. Protein: CASSGGWQGGRANYGYTF.